This T cell receptor beta chain is from a study of T-cell reconstitution after alpha-beta-depleted transplantation in children. Unique molecular identifiers were incorporated into the prepared TCRbeta library. TCRdb ran MiXCR on the PCR reads and lists one entry per CDR3 protein. The sample holds 500,000 or so distinct CDR3 sequences, approximately 30% seen once. The CDR3 runs 16 residues. The germline V gene has CDR1 SGHVS and CDR2 FQNEAQ. V was shortened by 0 bases and J by 6 bases, with 15 bases between the two germline ends. The chain has TRBV7-8 and TRBJ2-1; D may match TRBD1 or TRBD2 (7 bases each). This TCR was sampled from a human donor who donated a stem cell graft to a child with aplastic anemia. Sample: PBMCs from the stem cell graft donor, taken from the stem cell graft. The CDR3 region is CASSLAPQGGFNEQFF. CDR3 in DNA: TGTGCCAGCAGCTTAGCCCCGCAGGGGGGGTTCAATGAGCAGTTCTTC.